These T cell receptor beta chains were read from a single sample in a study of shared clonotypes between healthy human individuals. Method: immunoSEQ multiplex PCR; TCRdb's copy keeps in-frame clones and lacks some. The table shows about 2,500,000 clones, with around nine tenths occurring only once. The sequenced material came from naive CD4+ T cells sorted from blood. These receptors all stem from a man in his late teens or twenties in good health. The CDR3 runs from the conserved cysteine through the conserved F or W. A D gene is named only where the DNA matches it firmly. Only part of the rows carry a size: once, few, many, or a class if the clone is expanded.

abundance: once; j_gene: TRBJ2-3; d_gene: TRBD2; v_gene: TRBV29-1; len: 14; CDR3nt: TGCAGCGTTACACCCAGCGGGAGTACAGATACGCAGTATTTT; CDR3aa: CSVTPSGSTDTQYF
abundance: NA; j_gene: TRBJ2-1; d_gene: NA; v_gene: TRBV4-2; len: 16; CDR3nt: TGTGCCAGCAGCCAAGATCTAAGGGGGGGCAACAATGAGCAGTTCTTC; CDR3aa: CASSQDLRGGNNEQFF
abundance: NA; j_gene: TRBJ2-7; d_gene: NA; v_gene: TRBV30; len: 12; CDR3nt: TGTGCCTCCGGGACCACGTCCTACGAGCAGTACTTC; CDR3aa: CASGTTSYEQYF
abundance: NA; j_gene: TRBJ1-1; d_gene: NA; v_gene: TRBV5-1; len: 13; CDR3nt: TGCGCCAGCAGACTGGACAGTAACACTGAAGCTTTCTTT; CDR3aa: CASRLDSNTEAFF
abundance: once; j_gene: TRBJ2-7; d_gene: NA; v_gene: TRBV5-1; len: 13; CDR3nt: TGCGCCACCAAACCGGACAACTCCTACGAGCAGTACTTC; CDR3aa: CATKPDNSYEQYF
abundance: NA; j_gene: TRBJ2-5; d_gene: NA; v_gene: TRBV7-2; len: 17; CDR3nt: TGTGCCAGCAGCCCGTCGGGATCCAAAGGTGCCCGAGGGGCCCAGTACTTC; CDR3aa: CASSPSGSKGARGAQYF
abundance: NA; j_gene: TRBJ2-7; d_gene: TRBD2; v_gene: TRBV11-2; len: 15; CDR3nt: TGTGCCAGCAGCTCCTCAGCGGGATCACTCTACGAGCAGTACTTC; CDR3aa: CASSSSAGSLYEQYF
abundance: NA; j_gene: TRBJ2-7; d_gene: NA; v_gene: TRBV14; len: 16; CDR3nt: TGTGCCAGCTCAAACCGGGACACCCATTATCCCCACGAGCAGTACTTC; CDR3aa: CASSNRDTHYPHEQYF
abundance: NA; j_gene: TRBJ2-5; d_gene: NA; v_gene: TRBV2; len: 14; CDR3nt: TGTGCCAGCAGTGAAGGAAACTTCCGAGAGACCCAGTACTTC; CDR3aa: CASSEGNFRETQYF
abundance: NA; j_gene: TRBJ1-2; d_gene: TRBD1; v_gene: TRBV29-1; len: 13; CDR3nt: TGCAGCGCCCGGACGGACAGGGCAGTCGGCTACACCTTC; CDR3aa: CSARTDRAVGYTF
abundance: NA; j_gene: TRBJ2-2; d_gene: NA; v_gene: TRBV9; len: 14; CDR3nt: TGTGCCAGCAGCGTTAGTAGCGGAGCCGGGGAGCTGTTTTTT; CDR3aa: CASSVSSGAGELFF
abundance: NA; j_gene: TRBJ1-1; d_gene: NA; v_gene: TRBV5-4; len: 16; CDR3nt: TGTGCCAGCAGCTTGGCCCCGGGGAGGGAGGACACTGAAGCTTTCTTT; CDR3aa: CASSLAPGREDTEAFF
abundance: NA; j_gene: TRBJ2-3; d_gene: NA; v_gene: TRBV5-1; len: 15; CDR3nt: TGCGCCAGCAGCTTGGTTTTAGGGTCCACAGATACGCAGTATTTT; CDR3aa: CASSLVLGSTDTQYF
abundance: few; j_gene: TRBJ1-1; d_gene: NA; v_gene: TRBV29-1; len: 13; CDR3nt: TGCAGCGCCCCCGCCGAAGGGGTAGGTGAAGCTTTCTTT; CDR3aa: CSAPAEGVGEAFF
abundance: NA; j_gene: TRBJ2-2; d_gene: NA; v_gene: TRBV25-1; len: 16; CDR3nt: TGTGCCAGCAGTGGAACCATAACAGTTAACACCGGGGAGCTGTTTTTT; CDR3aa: CASSGTITVNTGELFF
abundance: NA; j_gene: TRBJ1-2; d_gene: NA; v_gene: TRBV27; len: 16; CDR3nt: TGTGCCAGCAGTTTGAATACGGACATAAGGAACTATGGCTACACCTTC; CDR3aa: CASSLNTDIRNYGYTF
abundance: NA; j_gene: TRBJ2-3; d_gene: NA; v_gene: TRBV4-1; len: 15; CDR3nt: TGCGCCACCGCTGGCCTGAGCCCCGGCACAGATACGCAGTATTTT; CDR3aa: CATAGLSPGTDTQYF
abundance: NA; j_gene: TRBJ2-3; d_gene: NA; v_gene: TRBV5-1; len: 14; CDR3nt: TGCGCCAGCAGCTTGGCGACTGGAACAGATACGCAGTATTTT; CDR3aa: CASSLATGTDTQYF
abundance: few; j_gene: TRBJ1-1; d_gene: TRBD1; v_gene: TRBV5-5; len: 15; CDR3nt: TGTGCCAGCAGCTTGGCTGGGACAGCGAACACTGAAGCTTTCTTT; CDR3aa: CASSLAGTANTEAFF
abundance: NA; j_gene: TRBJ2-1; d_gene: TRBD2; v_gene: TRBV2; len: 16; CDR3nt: TGTGCCAGCAGCTTATTAGGACTAGCGGGAGGAAATGAGCAGTTCTTC; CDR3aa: CASSLLGLAGGNEQFF
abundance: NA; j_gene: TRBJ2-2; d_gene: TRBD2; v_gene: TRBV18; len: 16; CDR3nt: TGTGCCAGCTCACCGCTAACTAGCGGGACCGCCGGGGAGCTGTTTTTT; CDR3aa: CASSPLTSGTAGELFF
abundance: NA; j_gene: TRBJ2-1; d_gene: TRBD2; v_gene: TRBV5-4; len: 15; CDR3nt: TGTGCCAGCAGCTTGAGCGGGGCTAACTACAATGAGCAGTTCTTC; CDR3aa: CASSLSGANYNEQFF
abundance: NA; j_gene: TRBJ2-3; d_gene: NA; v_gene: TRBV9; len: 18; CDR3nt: TGTGCCAGCAGCGTAGTGTCGGGGGGCGGAACGTTTTTAGATACGCAGTATTTT; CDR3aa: CASSVVSGGGTFLDTQYF
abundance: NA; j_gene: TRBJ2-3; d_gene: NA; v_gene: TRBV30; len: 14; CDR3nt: TGTGCCTGGAGTGTACGGAAAGGGATGGATACGCAGTATTTT; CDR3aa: CAWSVRKGMDTQYF
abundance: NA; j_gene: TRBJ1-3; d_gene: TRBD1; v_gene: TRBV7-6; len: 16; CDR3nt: TGTGCCAGCAGCTTAGAGGCAGGGGGCTCTGGAAACACCATATATTTT; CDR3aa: CASSLEAGGSGNTIYF
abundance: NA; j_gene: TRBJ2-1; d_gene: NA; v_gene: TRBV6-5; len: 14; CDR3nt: TGTGCCAGCAGTTACTCGAAAGGTCTGGGGGCGGAGTTCTTC; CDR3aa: CASSYSKGLGAEFF
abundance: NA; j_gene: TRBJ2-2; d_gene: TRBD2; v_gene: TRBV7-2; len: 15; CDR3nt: TGTGCCAGCAGCTCGACTAGCGGAAACACCGGGGAGCTGTTTTTT; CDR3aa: CASSSTSGNTGELFF
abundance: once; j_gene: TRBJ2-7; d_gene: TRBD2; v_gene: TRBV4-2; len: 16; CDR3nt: TGTGCCAGCAGCCAAGATGGGACTAGCGGGGTCTACGAGCAGTACTTC; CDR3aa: CASSQDGTSGVYEQYF
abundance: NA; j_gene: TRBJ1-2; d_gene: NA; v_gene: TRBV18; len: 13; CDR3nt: TGTGCCAGCTCACCAGACCAGGACTATGGCTACACCTTC; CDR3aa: CASSPDQDYGYTF
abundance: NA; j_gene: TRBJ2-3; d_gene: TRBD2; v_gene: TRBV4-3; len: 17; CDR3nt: TGCGCCAGCAGCCAAGATCGGGCGGGAGGGCCGTTAGATACGCAGTATTTT; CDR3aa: CASSQDRAGGPLDTQYF
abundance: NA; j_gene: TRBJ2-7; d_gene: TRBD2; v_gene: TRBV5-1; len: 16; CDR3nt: TGCGCCAGCAGCGGTGGCGGGACTAGTGTAAGCTACGAGCAGTACTTC; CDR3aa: CASSGGGTSVSYEQYF
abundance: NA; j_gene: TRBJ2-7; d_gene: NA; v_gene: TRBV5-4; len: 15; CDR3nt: TGTGCCAGCAGCTCAGACTTAGCTACCTCCTACGAGCAGTACTTC; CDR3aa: CASSSDLATSYEQYF
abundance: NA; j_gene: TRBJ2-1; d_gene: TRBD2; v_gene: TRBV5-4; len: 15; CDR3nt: TGTGCCAGCAGCTCTAGCGGGAGACGCTACAATGAGCAGTTCTTC; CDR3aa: CASSSSGRRYNEQFF
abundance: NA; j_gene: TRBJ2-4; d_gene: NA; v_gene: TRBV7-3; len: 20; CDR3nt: TGTGCCAGCAGCTTAGGGCCAGGCGAGTCTTTTAAAAAGGCCAAAAACATTCAGTACTTC; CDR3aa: CASSLGPGESFKKAKNIQYF
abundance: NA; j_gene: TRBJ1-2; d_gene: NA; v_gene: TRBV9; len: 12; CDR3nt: TGTGCCAGCAGCGGATACAGGAAAGGCTACACCTTC; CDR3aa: CASSGYRKGYTF
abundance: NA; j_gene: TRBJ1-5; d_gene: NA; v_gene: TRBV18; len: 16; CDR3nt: TGTGCCAGCTCACCCCCCGGCGGGACGATGAATCAGCCCCAGCATTTT; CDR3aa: CASSPPGGTMNQPQHF
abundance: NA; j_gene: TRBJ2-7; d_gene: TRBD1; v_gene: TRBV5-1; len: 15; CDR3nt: TGCGCCAGCAGCACCGGGACAGGGGCATTCCACGAGCAGTACTTC; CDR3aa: CASSTGTGAFHEQYF
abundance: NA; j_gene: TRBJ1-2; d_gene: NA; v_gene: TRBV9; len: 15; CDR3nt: TGTGCCAGCAGCCGAAAAATCGACAGGAGCTATGGCTACACCTTC; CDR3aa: CASSRKIDRSYGYTF
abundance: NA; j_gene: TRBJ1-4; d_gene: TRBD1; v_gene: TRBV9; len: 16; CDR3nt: TGTGCCAGCAGCGAGAAGACAGGGGGTTTTGGTGAAAAACTGTTTTTT; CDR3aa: CASSEKTGGFGEKLFF
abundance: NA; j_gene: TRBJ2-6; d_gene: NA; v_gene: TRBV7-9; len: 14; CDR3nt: TGTGCCGCACTTTATACGGGTGGGGCCAACGTCCTGACTTTC; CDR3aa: CAALYTGGANVLTF
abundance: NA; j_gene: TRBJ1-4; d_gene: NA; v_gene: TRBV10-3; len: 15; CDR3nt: TGTGCCATCAGTGAGACCGGGGGGACTAATGAAAAACTGTTTTTT; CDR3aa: CAISETGGTNEKLFF
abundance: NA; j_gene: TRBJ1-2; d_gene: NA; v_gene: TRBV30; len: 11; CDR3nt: TGTGCCTGGAGTACCCGGCGTGGCTACACCTTC; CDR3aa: CAWSTRRGYTF
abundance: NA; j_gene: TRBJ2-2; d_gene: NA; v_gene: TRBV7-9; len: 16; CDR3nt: TGTGCCAGTACTCACGTGGGCTCAGCGAACACCGGGGAGCTGTTTTTT; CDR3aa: CASTHVGSANTGELFF
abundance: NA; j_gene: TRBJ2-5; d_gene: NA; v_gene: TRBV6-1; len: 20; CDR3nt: TGTGCCAGCAGTGAATCCGATCGGGACATTTGGGGCTTGGGCCAAGAGACCCAGTACTTC; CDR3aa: CASSESDRDIWGLGQETQYF
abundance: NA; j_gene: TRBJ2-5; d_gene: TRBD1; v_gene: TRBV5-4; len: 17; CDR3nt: TGTGCCAGCAGCGGGGGACAGGTCTCATCCCACAAAGAGACCCAGTACTTC; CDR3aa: CASSGGQVSSHKETQYF
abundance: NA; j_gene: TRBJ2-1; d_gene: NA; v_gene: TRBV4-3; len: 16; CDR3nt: TGCGCCAGCAGCCAAGTCTTGCGCCCAGGGTACAATGAGCAGTTCTTC; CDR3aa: CASSQVLRPGYNEQFF
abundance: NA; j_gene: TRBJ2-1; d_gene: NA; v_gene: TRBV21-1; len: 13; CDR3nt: TGTGCCAGGCTAGAGAGCTCCTACAATGAGCAGTTCTTC; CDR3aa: CARLESSYNEQFF
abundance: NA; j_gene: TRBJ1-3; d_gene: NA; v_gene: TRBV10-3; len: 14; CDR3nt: TGTGCCATCAGGGACGCCTTGGGAGGAAACACCATATATTTT; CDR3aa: CAIRDALGGNTIYF
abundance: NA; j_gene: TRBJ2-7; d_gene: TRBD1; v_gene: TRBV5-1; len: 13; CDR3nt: TGCGCCAGCAGCTTACAGGGGTCCTACGAGCAGTACTTC; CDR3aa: CASSLQGSYEQYF
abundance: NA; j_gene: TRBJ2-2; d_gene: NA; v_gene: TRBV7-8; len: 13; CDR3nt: TGTGCCAGCAGCCAGGACTTAAGCGGGGAGCTGTTTTTT; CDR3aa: CASSQDLSGELFF
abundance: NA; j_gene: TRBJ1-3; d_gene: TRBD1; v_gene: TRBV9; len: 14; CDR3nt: TGTGCCAGCAGCCCAGGGACAGTCGGAAACACCATATATTTT; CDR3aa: CASSPGTVGNTIYF
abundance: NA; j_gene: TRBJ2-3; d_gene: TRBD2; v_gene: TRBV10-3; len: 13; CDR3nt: TGTGCCATCGGAGCGGGAGGGGCGGATACGCAGTATTTT; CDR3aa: CAIGAGGADTQYF
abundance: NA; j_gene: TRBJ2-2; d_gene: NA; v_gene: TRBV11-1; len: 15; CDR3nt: TGTGCCAGCAGCTTAGTTGCCGGGGTCACCGGGGAGCTGTTTTTT; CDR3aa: CASSLVAGVTGELFF
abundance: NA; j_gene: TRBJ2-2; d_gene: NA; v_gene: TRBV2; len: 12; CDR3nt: TGTGCCAGCAGTAAACAAACCGGGGAGCTGTTTTTT; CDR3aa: CASSKQTGELFF